These 14 T cell receptor beta chains were sequenced from one sample in a study of CXCR3-negative and CXCR3-positive naive CD8 T cells. Preparation of TRB cDNA libraries relied on 5' RACE carrying UMI labels. TCRdb re-called the 5' RACE reads and shows each CDR3 protein once, DNA omitted. This table lists tens of thousands of distinct CDR3 sequences. Sequencing used memory CD8+ T cells from blood. All receptors come from a human donor in good health. Some clones in this sample may be carry-over from other donors' samples.

The chain recombines TRBV27 with TRBJ2-1; TCRdb calls TRBD1, which cannot be checked without DNA. This CDR3 has 13 amino acids. From germline, CDR1 is MNHEY and CDR2 SMNVEV (reference sequence). The CDR3 spells CASSYGTLSEQFF.

The V and J genes are TRBV14 and TRBJ2-4; absent DNA, TCRdb's TRBD2 call cannot be checked. This CDR3 contains 16 residues. Germline CDR1 SGHDN, CDR2 FVKESK. The CDR3 reads CASSRTSGVAKNIQYF.

The J gene is TRBJ2-2, the V gene TRBV7-7; checking the TCRdb D call of TRBD2 is not possible without DNA. The CDR3 spans 13 residues. CDR1 SSHAT and CDR2 FNYEAQ come from the germline V gene (reference sequence). The CDR3 spells CASSIGTTGELFF.

This chain links TRBV7-9 with TRBJ1-1; TCRdb selects TRBD1, and the lack of DNA leaves this call unchecked. The CDR3 length is 16 residues. Germline CDR1 SEHNR, CDR2 FQNEAQ (reference sequence). The chain's CDR3 is CASSWSGTGRNTEAFF.

This chain uses TRBV5-4 with TRBJ2-5; with no DNA, the TCRdb D assignment of TRBD1 cannot be verified. The CDR3 has 15 amino acids. Germline CDR1 and CDR2: SGHNT and YYREEE (reference sequence). The CDR3 region is CASSTRLMTEETQYF.

This clonotype shows up as medium-sized (0.01 to 0.1%) by frequency. The gene calls are TRBV5-6 and TRBJ2-2; absent DNA, TCRdb's TRBD2 call cannot be checked. The CDR3 is 22 amino acids. Germline lookup yields CDR1 SGHDT and CDR2 YYEEEE. CDR3 amino acids: CASRINTYWRTDGIGLTGELFF.

The CDR3 loop reads CSVQGWEETQYF. This sequence joins TRBV29-1 and TRBJ2-5; absent DNA, TCRdb's TRBD1 call cannot be checked. This CDR3 is built from 12 residues. Germline V gene lookup returns CDR1 SQVTM and CDR2 ANQGSEA.

V usage is TRBV7-9 and J usage is TRBJ1-2. Germline lookup yields CDR1 SEHNR and CDR2 FQNEAQ (reference sequence). This CDR3 is 14 amino acids long. The CDR3 here is CASSLAITAYGYTF.

The V gene is TRBV7-9, the J gene TRBJ1-1; TCRdb's D gene call, TRBD1, goes unchecked for lack of DNA. Germline lookup yields CDR1 SEHNR and CDR2 FQNEAQ (reference sequence). The CDR3 loop spans 15 amino acids. The CDR3 protein is CASSRDRVGNTEAFF.

The V and J genes are TRBV9 and TRBJ2-2; TCRdb lists TRBD2, though no DNA is available to test this call. The CDR3 runs to 17 residues. CDR1 is SGDLS, CDR2 YYNGEE, per germline. The CDR3 reads CASSVPAGGPATGELFF.

V gene TRBV28 combines with J gene TRBJ2-7; TCRdb's D gene call, TRBD2, goes unchecked for lack of DNA. The germline CDR1 and CDR2 sequences are MDHEN and SYDVKM. CDR3 length: 14 residues. The CDR3 region is CASSQGHSSYEQYF.

The rearrangement joins TRBV15 to TRBJ2-4; TCRdb names TRBD1, which stays unverified in the absence of DNA. Per germline, CDR1 LNHNV and CDR2 YYDKDF (reference sequence). This CDR3 comprises 13 residues. The CDR3 spells CATRGDGKNIQYF. The full variable domain, with the rest looked up from reference TRBV15 and TRBJ2-4, is DAMVIQNPRYQVTQFGKPVTLSCSQTLNHNVMYWYQQKSSQAPKLLFHYYDKDFNNEADTPDNFQSRRPNTSFCFLDIRSPGLGDTAMYLCATRGDGKNIQYFGAGTRLSVL.

V usage is TRBV20-1 and J usage is TRBJ1-1; TCRdb's D gene call, TRBD1, goes unchecked for lack of DNA. Germline V gene sequence: CDR1 DFQATT, CDR2 SNEGSKA (reference sequence). This CDR3 is 14 amino acids long. CDR3 in amino acids: CSARGGEGDTEAFF.

The chain links TRBV9 to TRBJ2-3; there is no DNA to check the TCRdb D call of TRBD2. Germline V gives CDR1 SGDLS, CDR2 YYNGEE. The CDR3 has 15 residues. The CDR3 loop reads CASSVEAGGPDTQYF.